This T cell receptor (beta chain) originates from a study of beta chain features in type 1 diabetes. This CDR3 has 13 amino acids. J lost 5 bases, V lost 6 bases, and 1 base had no gene match. Germline V gene data show CDR1 as SGHRS and CDR2 as YFSETQ. Investigators reverse transcribed all isolated RNA, so they sequenced expressed TCRB transcripts. TCRdb's copy holds only in-frame clones and misses some; the assay was immunoSEQ multiplex PCR. The sample has roughly 450,000 clones; approximately 13% are singletons. Sorting with CD45RO/CCR7/CD25/CD127/CD95/CD27 yielded naive, central memory, regulatory and stem-like memory CD4+ cells. Study observations and caveats: For type 1 diabetes patients, VDJ junctions showed fewer insertions and more deletions.

This clone has just a few counts. Its specificity is not known. Sequencing used naive CD4+ T cells from blood. This chain joins TRBV5-1 and TRBJ2-1, with TRBD1 matching 11 bases. The source is a man aged 30 to 39 in good health. As DNA, the CDR3 is TGCGCCAGCAAGGGACAGGGGGACAATGAGCAGTTCTTC. Translating it yields CASKGQGDNEQFF.